A selection of T cell receptor beta chains follows, all from one sample in a study of patients and donors after allogeneic stem cell transplantation. MiXCR, applied by TCRdb to the RT-PCR reads, yields one record per CDR3 protein. The sample lists 200,000 to 250,000 distinct CDR3 sequences, around two fifths occurring once. The sequenced sample was blood, either unsorted or a sorted T cell fraction (not recorded which). All receptors come from a human donor who was either an allogeneic HSCT recipient or a stem cell or donor lymphocyte infusion donor (not recorded which). It is not recorded whose cells these are; they may come from a transplant donor. CDR3s include the opening cysteine and the closing phenylalanine or tryptophan. Each record gives: V gene, D gene, clone size, CDR3 length, J gene, CDR3 protein, CDR3 DNA. A D gene is named only where the DNA matches it firmly. Some rows have no size entry. The others give once, few or many, or a class for an expanded clone.

v_call: TRBV4-2
d_call: TRBD1
clone_size: few
cdr3_length: 17
j_call: TRBJ2-2
cdr3_aa: CASSQDGTAANTGELFF
cdr3_nt: TGTGCCAGCAGCCAGGATGGGACAGCTGCGAACACCGGGGAGCTGTTTTTT

v_call: TRBV27
d_call: .
clone_size: .
cdr3_length: 15
j_call: TRBJ1-2
cdr3_aa: CASSLWGGSNYGYTF
cdr3_nt: TGTGCCAGCAGTTTATGGGGAGGGAGTAACTATGGCTACACCTTC

v_call: TRBV20-1
d_call: TRBD2
clone_size: .
cdr3_length: 15
j_call: TRBJ2-7
cdr3_aa: CSARRLAGGHYEQYF
cdr3_nt: TGCAGTGCTAGACGACTAGCGGGGGGGCATTACGAGCAGTACTTC

v_call: TRBV29-1
d_call: .
clone_size: .
cdr3_length: 12
j_call: TRBJ2-5
cdr3_aa: CSVLNGGETQYF
cdr3_nt: TGCAGCGTTCTTAATGGGGGAGAGACCCAGTACTTC

v_call: TRBV15
d_call: .
clone_size: .
cdr3_length: 14
j_call: TRBJ1-5
cdr3_aa: CATSRAYGNQPQHF
cdr3_nt: TGTGCCACCAGCAGAGCGTATGGCAATCAGCCCCAGCATTTT

v_call: TRBV29-1
d_call: TRBD1
clone_size: .
cdr3_length: 14
j_call: TRBJ2-2
cdr3_aa: CSVGDRGESGELFF
cdr3_nt: TGCAGCGTTGGAGACAGGGGAGAATCCGGGGAGCTGTTTTTT

v_call: TRBV7-9
d_call: .
clone_size: .
cdr3_length: 14
j_call: TRBJ1-1
cdr3_aa: CASSLIELNTEAFF
cdr3_nt: TGTGCCAGCTCGCTAATCGAATTAAACACTGAAGCTTTCTTT

v_call: TRBV5-1
d_call: .
clone_size: .
cdr3_length: 14
j_call: TRBJ2-2
cdr3_aa: CASSWERSTGELFF
cdr3_nt: TGCGCCAGCAGCTGGGAACGCTCCACCGGGGAGCTGTTTTTT

v_call: TRBV25-1
d_call: .
clone_size: few
cdr3_length: 15
j_call: TRBJ1-6
cdr3_aa: CASRAGATHNSPLHF
cdr3_nt: TGTGCCAGCAGGGCAGGGGCCACCCATAATTCACCCCTCCACTTT

v_call: TRBV29-1
d_call: .
clone_size: .
cdr3_length: 14
j_call: TRBJ1-1
cdr3_aa: CSVVETVGNTEAFF
cdr3_nt: TGCAGCGTTGTAGAGACAGTAGGAAACACTGAAGCTTTCTTT

v_call: TRBV4-1
d_call: .
clone_size: .
cdr3_length: 16
j_call: TRBJ1-1
cdr3_aa: CASSRLGGGLATEAFF
cdr3_nt: TGCGCCAGCAGCCGCCTCGGGGGGGGGCTGGCCACTGAAGCTTTCTTT

v_call: TRBV10-3
d_call: .
clone_size: .
cdr3_length: 15
j_call: TRBJ1-5
cdr3_aa: CAISETGWDYQPQHF
cdr3_nt: TGTGCCATCAGTGAGACAGGGTGGGACTATCAGCCCCAGCATTTT

v_call: TRBV7-9
d_call: TRBD1
clone_size: .
cdr3_length: 15
j_call: TRBJ1-1
cdr3_aa: CASSLVGRGLTEAFF
cdr3_nt: TGTGCCAGCAGCTTAGTTGGCAGGGGGCTAACTGAAGCTTTCTTT

v_call: TRBV20-1
d_call: .
clone_size: .
cdr3_length: 13
j_call: TRBJ2-7
cdr3_aa: CSAIRDASDEQYF
cdr3_nt: TGCAGTGCTATCAGGGACGCTTCTGACGAGCAGTACTTC

v_call: TRBV30
d_call: .
clone_size: few
cdr3_length: 12
j_call: TRBJ1-2
cdr3_aa: CACLGSNYGYTF
cdr3_nt: TGTGCCTGTCTTGGATCTAACTATGGCTACACCTTC

v_call: TRBV6-4
d_call: TRBD1
clone_size: .
cdr3_length: 15
j_call: TRBJ1-2
cdr3_aa: CASSDSPGQIYGYTF
cdr3_nt: TGTGCCAGCAGTGACTCCCCGGGACAGATCTATGGCTACACCTTC

v_call: TRBV7-9
d_call: .
clone_size: .
cdr3_length: 14
j_call: TRBJ1-1
cdr3_aa: CASSVVEPNTEAFF
cdr3_nt: TGTGCCAGCAGCGTCGTGGAGCCGAACACTGAAGCTTTCTTT

v_call: TRBV13
d_call: .
clone_size: .
cdr3_length: 14
j_call: TRBJ1-2
cdr3_aa: CASTGTEANYGYTF
cdr3_nt: TGTGCCAGCACGGGAACGGAAGCTAACTATGGCTACACCTTC

v_call: TRBV4-3
d_call: TRBD2
clone_size: few
cdr3_length: 15
j_call: TRBJ2-7
cdr3_aa: CASSQGWIAGHEQYF
cdr3_nt: TGCGCCAGCAGCCAAGGGTGGATAGCGGGGCATGAGCAGTACTTC

v_call: TRBV28
d_call: .
clone_size: .
cdr3_length: 14
j_call: TRBJ1-6
cdr3_aa: CASSPRTAGSPLHF
cdr3_nt: TGTGCCAGCAGTCCCAGGACAGCGGGTTCACCCCTCCACTTT

v_call: TRBV29-1
d_call: TRBD1
clone_size: .
cdr3_length: 14
j_call: TRBJ2-7
cdr3_aa: CSVVGGTGTYEQYF
cdr3_nt: TGCAGCGTTGTGGGCGGGACAGGGACCTACGAGCAGTACTTC

v_call: TRBV10-3
d_call: .
clone_size: .
cdr3_length: 14
j_call: TRBJ1-3
cdr3_aa: CAIRADSSGNTIYF
cdr3_nt: TGTGCCATCAGGGCTGACAGCTCTGGAAACACCATATATTTT

v_call: TRBV5-1
d_call: .
clone_size: .
cdr3_length: 16
j_call: TRBJ2-1
cdr3_aa: CASSSFSGFTYNEQFF
cdr3_nt: TGCGCCAGCAGCTCATTTTCAGGTTTCACCTACAATGAGCAGTTCTTC

v_call: TRBV20-1
d_call: TRBD1
clone_size: .
cdr3_length: 15
j_call: TRBJ1-3
cdr3_aa: CSARQRQGAGNTIYF
cdr3_nt: TGCAGTGCTAGGCAAAGACAGGGGGCGGGAAACACCATATATTTT

v_call: TRBV12-5
d_call: .
clone_size: .
cdr3_length: 16
j_call: TRBJ2-7
cdr3_aa: CASGLTLGPYAYEQYF
cdr3_nt: TGTGCTAGTGGTTTGACCTTAGGACCTTACGCTTACGAGCAGTACTTC

v_call: TRBV5-1
d_call: TRBD1
clone_size: few
cdr3_length: 15
j_call: TRBJ1-5
cdr3_aa: CASSLGQGGTQPQHF
cdr3_nt: TGCGCCAGCAGCTTGGGACAGGGTGGCACTCAGCCCCAGCATTTT

v_call: TRBV6-2/TRBV6-3
d_call: .
clone_size: .
cdr3_length: 15
j_call: TRBJ2-6
cdr3_aa: CASSSGNSEANVLTF
cdr3_nt: TGTGCCAGCAGTTCAGGGAATTCTGAGGCCAACGTCCTGACTTTC

v_call: TRBV7-6
d_call: .
clone_size: .
cdr3_length: 13
j_call: TRBJ2-7
cdr3_aa: CASSSQYGYEQYF
cdr3_nt: TGTGCCAGCAGCTCACAGTACGGCTACGAGCAGTACTTC

v_call: TRBV28
d_call: TRBD1
clone_size: .
cdr3_length: 13
j_call: TRBJ2-7
cdr3_aa: CASSRPGTGEQYF
cdr3_nt: TGTGCCAGCAGTCGTCCCGGGACAGGCGAGCAGTACTTC